The clone carrying this T cell receptor (beta chain) was seen at least ten times. The antigen is undetermined. Authors of the study amplified TCR beta CDR3 regions from RNA transcripts. Using the HTBI primer set, a first-round RT-PCR was run on the TCR CDR3. TCRdb independently ran MiXCR on the multiplex PCR reads; one entry per CDR3 protein. The sample has roughly 520,000 distinct CDR3 sequences, approximately 25% seen once; the top ten hold roughly 12%. V shed 3 bases and J shed 0 bases, with 6 bases lying between them. The CDR3 has 14 amino acids. Germline values: CDR1 MGHDK, CDR2 SYGVNS. The data derive from a study of T cells in Graves' hyperthyroidism and ophthalmopathy. Whole-study results and caveats: Researchers report that a 13 V-J model separated ophthalmopathy from stable hyperthyroidism. Among clonotypes expanded in thyroid above 0.001, most were also found in blood.

The sequence came from a woman in her 30s with Graves' ophthalmopathy. The genes are TRBV25-1 and TRBJ1-5; D gene unclear. The sample was blood. The CDR3 is CASSEADSNQPQHF. The CDR3 nucleotides read TGTGCCAGCAGTGAGGCGGATAGCAATCAGCCCCAGCATTTT.